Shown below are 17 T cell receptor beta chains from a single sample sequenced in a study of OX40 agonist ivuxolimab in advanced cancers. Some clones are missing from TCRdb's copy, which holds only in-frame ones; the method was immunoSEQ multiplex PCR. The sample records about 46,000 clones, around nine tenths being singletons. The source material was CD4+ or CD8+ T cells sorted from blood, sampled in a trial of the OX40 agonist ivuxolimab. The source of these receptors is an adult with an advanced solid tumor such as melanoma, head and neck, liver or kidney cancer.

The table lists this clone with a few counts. This CDR3 is CASSEALAGELFYNEQFF. CDR3 bases: TGTGCCAGCAGTGAAGCGTTAGCGGGGGAGCTATTCTACAATGAGCAGTTCTTC. V is TRBV2 and J is TRBJ2-1, with TRBD2 matching over 9 bases. The V gene's germline CDR1 is SNHLY and CDR2 FYNNEI. This CDR3 region has 18 residues. V lost 0 bases, J lost 3 bases, and 9 bases stayed unmatched.

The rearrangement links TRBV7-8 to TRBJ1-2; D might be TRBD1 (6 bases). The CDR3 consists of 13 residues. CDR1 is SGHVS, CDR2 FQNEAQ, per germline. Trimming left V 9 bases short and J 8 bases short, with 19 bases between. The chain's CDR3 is CASANWGPYGYTF. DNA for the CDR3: TGTGCCAGTGCTAACTGGGGGCCTTACGGCTACACCTTC.

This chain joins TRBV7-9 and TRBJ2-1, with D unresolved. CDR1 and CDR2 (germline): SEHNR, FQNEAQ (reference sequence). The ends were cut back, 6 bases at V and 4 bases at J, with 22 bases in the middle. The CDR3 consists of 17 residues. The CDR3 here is CASRGLGIGTLYNEQFF. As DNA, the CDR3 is TGTGCCAGCAGGGGGTTAGGTATAGGAACCTTATACAATGAGCAGTTCTTC.

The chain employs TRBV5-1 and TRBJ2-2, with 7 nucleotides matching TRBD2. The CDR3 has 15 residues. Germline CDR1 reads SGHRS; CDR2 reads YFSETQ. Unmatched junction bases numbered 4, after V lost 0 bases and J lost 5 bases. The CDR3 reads CASSLEAGATGELFF. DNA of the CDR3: TGCGCCAGCAGCTTGGAGGCGGGAGCGACCGGGGAGCTGTTTTTT.

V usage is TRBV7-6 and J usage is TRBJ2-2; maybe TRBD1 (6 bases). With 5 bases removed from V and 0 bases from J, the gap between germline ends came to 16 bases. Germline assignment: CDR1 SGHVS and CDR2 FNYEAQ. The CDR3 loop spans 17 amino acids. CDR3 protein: CASSEIVTGSNTGELFF. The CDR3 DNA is TGTGCCAGCAGCGAAATAGTAACAGGGTCGAACACCGGGGAGCTGTTTTTT.

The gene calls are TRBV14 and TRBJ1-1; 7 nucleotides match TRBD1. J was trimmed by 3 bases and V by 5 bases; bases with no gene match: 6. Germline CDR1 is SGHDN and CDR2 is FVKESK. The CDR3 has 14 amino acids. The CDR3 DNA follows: TGTGCCAGCAGCTGGACAGGTTACGACACTGAAGCTTTCTTT. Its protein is CASSWTGYDTEAFF.

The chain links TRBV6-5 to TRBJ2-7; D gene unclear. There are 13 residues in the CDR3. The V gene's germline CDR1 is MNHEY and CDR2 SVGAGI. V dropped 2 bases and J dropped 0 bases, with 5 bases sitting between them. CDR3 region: CASSYGGSYEQYF. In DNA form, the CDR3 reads TGTGCCAGCAGTTACGGTGGCTCCTACGAGCAGTACTTC.

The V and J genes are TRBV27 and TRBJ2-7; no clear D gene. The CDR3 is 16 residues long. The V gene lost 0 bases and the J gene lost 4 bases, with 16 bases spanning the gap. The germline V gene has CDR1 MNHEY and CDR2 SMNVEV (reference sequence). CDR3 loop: CASSLSDPVPAYEQYF. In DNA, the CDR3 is TGTGCCAGCAGTTTATCGGATCCGGTTCCCGCATACGAGCAGTACTTC.

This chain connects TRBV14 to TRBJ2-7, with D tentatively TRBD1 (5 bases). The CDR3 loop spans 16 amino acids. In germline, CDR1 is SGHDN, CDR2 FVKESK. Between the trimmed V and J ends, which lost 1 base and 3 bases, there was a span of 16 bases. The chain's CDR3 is CASSQAPPPTDYEQYV. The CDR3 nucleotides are TGTGCCAGCAGCCAAGCCCCACCCCCGACAGACTACGAGCAGTACGTC.

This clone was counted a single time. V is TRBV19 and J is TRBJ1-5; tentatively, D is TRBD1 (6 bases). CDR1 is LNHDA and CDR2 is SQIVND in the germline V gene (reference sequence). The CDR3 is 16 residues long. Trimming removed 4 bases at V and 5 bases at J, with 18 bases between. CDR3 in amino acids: CASSRNRDGGYQPQHF. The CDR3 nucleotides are TGTGCCAGTAGTAGAAACCGGGACGGGGGCTATCAGCCCCAGCATTTT.

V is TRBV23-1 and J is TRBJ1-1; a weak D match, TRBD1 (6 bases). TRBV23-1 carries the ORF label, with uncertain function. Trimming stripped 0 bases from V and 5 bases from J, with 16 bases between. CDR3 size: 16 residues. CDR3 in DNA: TGCGCCAGCAGTCAATCGAGGGGGGGGGCGCAGACTGAAGCTTTCTTT. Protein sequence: CASSQSRGGAQTEAFF.

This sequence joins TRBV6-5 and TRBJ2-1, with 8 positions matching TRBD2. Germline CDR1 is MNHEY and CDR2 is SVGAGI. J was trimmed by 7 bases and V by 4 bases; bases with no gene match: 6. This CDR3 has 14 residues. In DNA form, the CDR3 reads TGTGCCAGCAGTTTAGGCGGGAGGATGAATGAGCAGTTCTTC. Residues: CASSLGGRMNEQFF.

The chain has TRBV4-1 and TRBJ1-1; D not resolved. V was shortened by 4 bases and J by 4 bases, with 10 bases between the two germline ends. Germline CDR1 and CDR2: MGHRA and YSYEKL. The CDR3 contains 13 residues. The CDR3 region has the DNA TGCGCCAGCAGCCCCAGAGACGGCACTGAAGCTTTCTTT. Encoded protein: CASSPRDGTEAFF.

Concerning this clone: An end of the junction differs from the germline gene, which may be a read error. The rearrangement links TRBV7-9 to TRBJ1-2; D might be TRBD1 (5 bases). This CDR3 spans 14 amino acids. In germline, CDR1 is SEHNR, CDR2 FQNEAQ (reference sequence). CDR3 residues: CASRGRSDLYRYTF. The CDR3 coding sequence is TGTGCCAGCAGGGGGCGGTCAGACCTCTATCGCTACACCTTC.

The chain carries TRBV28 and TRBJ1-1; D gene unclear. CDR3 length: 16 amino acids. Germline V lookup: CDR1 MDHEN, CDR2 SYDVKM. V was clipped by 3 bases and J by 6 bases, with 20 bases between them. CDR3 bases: TGTGCCAGCAGTTTTCCCTCCCGGGGTGATATCCCTGAAGCTTTCTTT. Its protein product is CASSFPSRGDIPEAFF.

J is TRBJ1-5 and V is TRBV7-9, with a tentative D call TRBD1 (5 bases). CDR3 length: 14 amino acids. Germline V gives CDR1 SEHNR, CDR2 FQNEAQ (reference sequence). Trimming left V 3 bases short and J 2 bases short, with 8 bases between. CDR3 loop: CASSLGRGNQPQHF. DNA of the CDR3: TGTGCCAGCAGCTTGGGCAGGGGCAATCAGCCCCAGCATTTT.

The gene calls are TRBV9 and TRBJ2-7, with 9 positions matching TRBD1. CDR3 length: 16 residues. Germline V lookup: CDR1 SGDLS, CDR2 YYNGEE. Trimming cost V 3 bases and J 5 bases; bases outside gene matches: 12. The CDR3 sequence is CASSGGAGTGSHEQYF. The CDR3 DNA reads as TGTGCCAGCAGCGGCGGGGCCGGGACAGGGTCCCACGAGCAGTACTTC.